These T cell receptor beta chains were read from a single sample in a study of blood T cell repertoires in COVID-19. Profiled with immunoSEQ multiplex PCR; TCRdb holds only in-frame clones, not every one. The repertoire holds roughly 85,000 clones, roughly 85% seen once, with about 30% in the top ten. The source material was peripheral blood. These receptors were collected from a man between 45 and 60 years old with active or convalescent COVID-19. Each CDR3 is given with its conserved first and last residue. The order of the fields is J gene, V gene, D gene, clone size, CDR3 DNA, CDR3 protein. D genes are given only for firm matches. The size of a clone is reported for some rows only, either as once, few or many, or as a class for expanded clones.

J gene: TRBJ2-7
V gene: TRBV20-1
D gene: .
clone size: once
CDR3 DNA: TGCAGTGCTAGTGCCCGGGGGGCGGGGGATGTTTTTAGCTCCTACGAGCAGTACTTC
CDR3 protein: CSASARGAGDVFSSYEQYF

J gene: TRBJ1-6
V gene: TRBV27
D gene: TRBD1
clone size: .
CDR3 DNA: TGTGCCAGCAGTTTATGGGGACAGGGGGCGGGTGATTCACCCCTCCACTTT
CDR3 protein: CASSLWGQGAGDSPLHF

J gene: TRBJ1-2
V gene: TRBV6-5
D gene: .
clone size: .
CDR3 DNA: TGTGCCAGCAGGGGACTCCCCTCGCCAGGCTACACCTTC
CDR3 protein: CASRGLPSPGYTF

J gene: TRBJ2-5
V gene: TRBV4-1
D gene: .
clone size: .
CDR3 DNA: TGCGCCAGCAGCCAAGGACAGTTCATAGAGACCCAGTACTTC
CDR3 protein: CASSQGQFIETQYF

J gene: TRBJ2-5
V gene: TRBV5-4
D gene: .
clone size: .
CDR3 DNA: TGTGCCAGCAGCTTAAACGCAGCGTACCAAGAGACCCAGTACTTC
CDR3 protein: CASSLNAAYQETQYF

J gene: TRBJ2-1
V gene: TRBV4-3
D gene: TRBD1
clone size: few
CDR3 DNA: TGCGCCAGCAGCCAAGACGGGGGACAGGGAAACAATGAGCAGTTCTTC
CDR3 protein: CASSQDGGQGNNEQFF

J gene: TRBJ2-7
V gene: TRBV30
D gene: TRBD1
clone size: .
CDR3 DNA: TGTGCCTGGAGGTTCGGGACAGCGGCCTACGAGCAGTACTTC
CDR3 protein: CAWRFGTAAYEQYF

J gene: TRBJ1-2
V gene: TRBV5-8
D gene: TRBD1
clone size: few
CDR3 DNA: TGTGCCAGCAGCTCCGACCGCGGGACAGGGAGAGGCTACACCTTC
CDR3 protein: CASSSDRGTGRGYTF

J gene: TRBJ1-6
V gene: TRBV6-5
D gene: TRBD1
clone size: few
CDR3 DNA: TGTGCCAGCAGCCGGGACAGAAATTCACCCCTCCACTTT
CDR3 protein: CASSRDRNSPLHF

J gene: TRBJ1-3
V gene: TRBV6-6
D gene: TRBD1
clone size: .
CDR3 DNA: TGTGCCAGCGCGGGGGCTCAGGGGGCTCGGAACACCATATATTTT
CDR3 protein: CASAGAQGARNTIYF

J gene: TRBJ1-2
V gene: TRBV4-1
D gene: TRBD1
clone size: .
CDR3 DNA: TGCGCCAGCAGCCAAGTAGGACAGGGGGCGGGTGGCTACACCTTC
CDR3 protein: CASSQVGQGAGGYTF

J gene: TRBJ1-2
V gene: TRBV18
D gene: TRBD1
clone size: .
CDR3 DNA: TGTGCCAGCTCTTTAACGACAGGGTTGAACTATGGCTACACCTTC
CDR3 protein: CASSLTTGLNYGYTF

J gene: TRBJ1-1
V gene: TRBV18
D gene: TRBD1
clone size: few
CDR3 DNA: TGTGCCAGCTCACCGGCCCGGGCAGGGGGCACCGCGGCGACTGAAGCTTTCTTT
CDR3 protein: CASSPARAGGTAATEAFF

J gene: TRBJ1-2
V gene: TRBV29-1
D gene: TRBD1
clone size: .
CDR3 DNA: TGCAGCGTTACTCCGGGACAGGGGTTTAATGGCTACACCTTC
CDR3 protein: CSVTPGQGFNGYTF

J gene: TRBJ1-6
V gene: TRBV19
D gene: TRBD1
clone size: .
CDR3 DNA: TGTGCCAGTACCGAGATGACAGGGAGTTCACCCCTCCACTTT
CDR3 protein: CASTEMTGSSPLHF

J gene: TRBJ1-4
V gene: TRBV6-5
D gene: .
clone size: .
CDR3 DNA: TGTGCCAGCAGTTACTCAGGGGTATCTAATGAAAAACTGTTTTTT
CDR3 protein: CASSYSGVSNEKLFF

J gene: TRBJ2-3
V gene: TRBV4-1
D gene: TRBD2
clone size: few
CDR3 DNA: TGCGCCAGCAGCCAGATACTAGCGGGAACCGATACGCAGTATTTT
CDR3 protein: CASSQILAGTDTQYF

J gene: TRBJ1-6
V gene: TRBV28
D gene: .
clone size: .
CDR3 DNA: TGTGCCAGCAGTTTAGCTACGACGGGAGATAATTCACCCCTCCACTTT
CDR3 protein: CASSLATTGDNSPLHF

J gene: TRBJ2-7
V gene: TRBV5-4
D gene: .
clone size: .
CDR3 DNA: TGTGCCAGCAGCTTGGGGTTCGAGGCATGGACCTACGAGCAGTACTTC
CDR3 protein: CASSLGFEAWTYEQYF

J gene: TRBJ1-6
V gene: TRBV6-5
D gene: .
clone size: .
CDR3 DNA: TGTGCCAGCAGCCTCCCAGGGAAAAACGCCCTCCACTTT
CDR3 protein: CASSLPGKNALHF

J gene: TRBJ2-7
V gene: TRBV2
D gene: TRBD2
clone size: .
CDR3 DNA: TGTGCCAGCAAGCCATCTAGCGGGGTTAACTACGAGCAGTACTTC
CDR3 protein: CASKPSSGVNYEQYF

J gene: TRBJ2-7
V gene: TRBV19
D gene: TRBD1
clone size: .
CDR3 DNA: TGTGCCAGTAGTCCCGGGGACAGGGGTTACGAGCAGTACTTC
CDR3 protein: CASSPGDRGYEQYF

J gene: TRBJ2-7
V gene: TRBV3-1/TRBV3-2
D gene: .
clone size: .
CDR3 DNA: TGTGCCAGCAGCCCAAATGGGGGCGGCGAGCAGTACTTC
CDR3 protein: CASSPNGGGEQYF